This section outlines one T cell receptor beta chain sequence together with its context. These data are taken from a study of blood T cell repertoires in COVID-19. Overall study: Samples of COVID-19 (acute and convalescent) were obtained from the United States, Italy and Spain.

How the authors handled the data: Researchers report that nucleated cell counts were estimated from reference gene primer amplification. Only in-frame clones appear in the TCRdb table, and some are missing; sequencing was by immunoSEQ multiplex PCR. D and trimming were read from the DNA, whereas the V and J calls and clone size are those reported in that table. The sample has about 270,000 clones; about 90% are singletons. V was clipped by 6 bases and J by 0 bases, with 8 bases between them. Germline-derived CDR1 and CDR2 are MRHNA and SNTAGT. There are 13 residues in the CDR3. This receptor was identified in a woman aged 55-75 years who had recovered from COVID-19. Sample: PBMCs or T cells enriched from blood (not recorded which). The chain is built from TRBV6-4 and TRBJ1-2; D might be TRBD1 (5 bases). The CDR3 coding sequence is TGTGCCAGCAGGAGGGACTCTAACTATGGCTACACCTTC. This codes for CASRRDSNYGYTF.